Given below is one T cell receptor beta chain in context. Authors' data handling: Reference gene primer amplification gave estimated nucleated cell counts. Profiling relied on immunoSEQ multiplex PCR, and the TCRdb table lists in-frame clones only, not all of them. V and J calls and clone size are those listed in that table; D and trimming were worked out from the DNA. This table holds more than 75,000 clones, around 82% found once. This entry is derived from a study of blood T cell repertoires in COVID-19. Background on the study: COVID-19 samples collected from the United States, Italy and Spain covered acute and convalescent phases.

The CDR3 totals 14 residues. From germline, CDR1 is LNHDA and CDR2 SQIVND (reference sequence). V was clipped by 7 bases and J by 8 bases; unmatched bases: 10. This TCR derives from a man in his fifties or sixties with acute or convalescent COVID-19. The chain uses TRBV19 and TRBJ2-2; 7 nucleotides agree with TRBD1. Sequenced material: peripheral blood. CDR3 protein: CASTMGTVTGELFF. As DNA, the CDR3 is TGTGCCAGTACCATGGGGACAGTCACTGGGGAGCTGTTTTTT.